A single sample gave rise to the 15 T cell receptor beta chains below, sequenced in a study of T cells in Graves' hyperthyroidism and ophthalmopathy. RNA transcripts provided the source from which TCR beta CDR3 regions were amplified. The primer set for the first-round RT-PCR of the TCR CDR3 was HTBI. TCRdb used MiXCR to reprocess the multiplex PCR reads, holding one entry per CDR3 protein. The sample yields roughly 130,000 distinct CDR3 sequences, roughly a fifth seen once. The source material was blood. Receptors originate from a woman in her 50s with Graves' hyperthyroidism that later progressed to Graves' ophthalmopathy.

Regarding this clonotype: A clone one base away is much larger, so this may be a read error. The chain joins TRBV6-1 to TRBJ2-1; TRBD2 is a possible D gene (6 bases). V was trimmed by 6 bases and J by 5 bases, leaving 17 bases between them. CDR1 is MNHNS and CDR2 is SASEGT in the germline V gene. This CDR3 has 15 amino acids. The CDR3 DNA reads as TGTGCCAGCAGGAAGCCGGGACTCATCGACAATGAGCAGTTCTTC. Amino acid sequence: CASRKPGLIDNEQFF.

The V call is TRBV7-9, the J call TRBJ1-1; no firm D call. Germline values: CDR1 SEHNR, CDR2 FQNEAQ (reference sequence). The CDR3 totals 14 residues. The V gene lost 2 bases and the J gene lost 0 bases, with 7 bases spanning the gap. This chain's CDR3 is CASSLPGLNTEAFF. The CDR3 DNA is TGTGCCAGCAGCTTACCCGGGTTGAACACTGAAGCTTTCTTT.

Ten or more counts support this clonotype. The chain recombines TRBV3-1 with TRBJ2-1; D is uncertain. Germline V gene sequence: CDR1 LGHDT, CDR2 YNNKEL (reference sequence). The CDR3 contains 13 residues. Trimming removed 4 bases at V and 7 bases at J, with 11 bases between. CDR3 nucleotide sequence: TGTGCCAGCAGCCGCCTGACTGTTAATGAGCAGTTCTTC. This sequence encodes CASSRLTVNEQFF.

This clonotype was counted ten times or more. This rearrangement joins TRBV30 to TRBJ2-7; TRBD2 agrees at 8 bases. The CDR3 contains 17 residues. CDR1 is GTSNPN, CDR2 SVGIG, per germline (reference sequence). J gave up 4 bases and V 0 bases, and 14 bases lay outside the gene matches. Here the CDR3 DNA reads TGTGCCTGGAGTGTACGCAGATCGGGACTAGTGGTATACGAGCAGTACTTC. Amino acid sequence: CAWSVRRSGLVVYEQYF. Variable domain in full (rest from reference TRBV30 and TRBJ2-7): SQTIHQWPATLVQPVGSPLSLECTVEGTSNPNLYWYRQAAGRGLQLLFYSVGIGQISSEVPQNLSASRPQDRQFILSSKKLLLSDSGFYLCAWSVRRSGLVVYEQYFGPGTRLTVT.

The chain is built from TRBV24-1 and TRBJ2-5, with D maybe TRBD2 (6 bases). The length of the CDR3 is 15 residues. Trimming shortened V by 0 bases and J by 2 bases, and 9 bases separated the two germline ends. The germline V gene encodes CDR1 KGHDR and CDR2 SFDVKD. The CDR3 protein is CATSDLLAGQETQYF. The CDR3 region has the DNA TGTGCCACCAGTGATTTGCTTGCGGGGCAAGAGACCCAGTACTTC.

The V gene is TRBV4-2, the J gene TRBJ2-1; 8 bases are a match to TRBD1. CDR1 is LGHNA, CDR2 YNFKEQ, per germline. The trim removed 1 base at V and 7 bases at J, leaving 6 bases unmatched. The CDR3 runs to 15 residues. The CDR3 is CASSQGTGLRNEQFF. In nucleotides, the CDR3 is TGTGCCAGCAGCCAAGGGACAGGGTTAAGAAATGAGCAGTTCTTC.

This clonotype was seen many times. This sequence joins TRBV28 and TRBJ2-3; TRBD1 agrees at 9 bases. V lost 5 bases and J lost 4; bases outside the gene matches: 13. Germline V CDR1 and CDR2: MDHEN, SYDVKM. The CDR3 sequence is 17 residues long. CDR3 DNA: TGTGCCAGCAGTGCCCCCGGGACAGGGAGTCGTGCAGATACGCAGTATTTT. Its protein is CASSAPGTGSRADTQYF. The full variable domain, completed using reference TRBV28 and TRBJ2-3, is DVKVTQSSRYLVKRTGEKVFLECVQDMDHENMFWYRQDPGLGLRLIYFSYDVKMKEKGDIPEGYSVSREKKERFSLILESASTNQTSMYLCASSAPGTGSRADTQYFGPGTRLTVL.

This clonotype was picked up many times. The chain carries TRBV3-1 and TRBJ2-7; D is possibly TRBD2 (5 bases). CDR3 length: 14 amino acids. The V gene's germline CDR1 is LGHDT and CDR2 YNNKEL (reference sequence). Trimming removed 4 bases at V and 10 bases at J, with 20 bases between. CDR3 residues: CASSPSRTRLDQYF. The CDR3 DNA reads as TGTGCCAGCAGCCCCTCACGGACTCGCTTGGATCAGTACTTC.

There are many counts of this clonotype. The V call is TRBV6-1, the J call TRBJ1-1, with D unresolved. CDR1 and CDR2 from the germline V gene are MNHNS and SASEGT. The CDR3 has 14 residues. V was clipped by 6 bases and J by 0 bases, with 11 bases between them. The CDR3 loop reads CASSSGFMNTEAFF. CDR3 bases: TGTGCCAGCAGCTCAGGATTCATGAACACTGAAGCTTTCTTT.

The chain combines TRBV7-9 with TRBJ2-5, with 10 bases that match TRBD1. Losses at the gene ends were 5 bases for V and 4 bases for J; bases not matched to a gene: 7. The germline V gene has CDR1 SEHNR and CDR2 FQNEAQ (reference sequence). The CDR3 has 15 amino acids. The CDR3 region has the DNA TGTGCCAGCAGCGGGACGACAGGGGGCGGAGAGACCCAGTACTTC. This sequence encodes CASSGTTGGGETQYF.

This clonotype was recorded many times. V and J are TRBV28 and TRBJ2-3, with D perhaps matching TRBD1 or TRBD2 (5 bases each). V lost 6 bases to trimming and J lost 2 bases, with 12 bases between them. The germline CDR1 and CDR2 sequences are MDHEN and SYDVKM. This CDR3 region has 14 residues. CDR3 in DNA: TGTGCCAGCAGAGACTGGGACCCCACAGATACGCAGTATTTT. Protein sequence: CASRDWDPTDTQYF.

This clonotype has ten or more counts. The genes are TRBV6-6 and TRBJ2-7; 14 nucleotides match TRBD2. Germline V gives CDR1 MNHNY, CDR2 SVGAGI (reference sequence). Trimming cost V 0 bases and J 5 bases; bases outside gene matches: 3. CDR3 size: 16 residues. CDR3 coding DNA: TGTGCCAGCAGTTACTCGAAGGGACTAGCGGGAGACGAGCAGTACTTC. Its protein is CASSYSKGLAGDEQYF.

The CDR3 region has the DNA TGTGCCAGCAGTGAGGCGGTAGCGGGAGGCACCGGGGAGCTGTTTTTT. It encodes CASSEAVAGGTGELFF. The chain couples TRBV2 to TRBJ2-2; TRBD2 matches 10 bases. Germline V gene data show CDR1 as SNHLY and CDR2 as FYNNEI. This CDR3 spans 16 amino acids. Trimming took 3 bases from V and 4 from J; bases not matched to a gene: 5.

This clonotype was found a few times. The V gene is TRBV19, the J gene TRBJ2-3; D may be TRBD2 (6 bases). Germline CDR1 is LNHDA and CDR2 is SQIVND (reference sequence). The CDR3 runs to 13 residues. Trimming pared 6 bases from V and 1 base from J, leaving 8 bases between. The CDR3 coding sequence is TGTGCCAGTAGCGCGGGACGCACAGATACGCAGTATTTT. Translated, it gives CASSAGRTDTQYF.

This clonotype was recorded many times. The chain recombines TRBV28 with TRBJ2-7; TRBD2 aligns across 7 bases. The CDR3 extends over 15 amino acids. The V gene end was trimmed by 5 bases and the J gene end by 2 bases; junction bases not matched to a gene: 9. Germline V CDR1 and CDR2: MDHEN, SYDVKM. The DNA for the CDR3 is TGTGCCAGCAGTCTCTCCGGGACTAACGCCTACGAGCAGTACTTC. It yields the protein CASSLSGTNAYEQYF.